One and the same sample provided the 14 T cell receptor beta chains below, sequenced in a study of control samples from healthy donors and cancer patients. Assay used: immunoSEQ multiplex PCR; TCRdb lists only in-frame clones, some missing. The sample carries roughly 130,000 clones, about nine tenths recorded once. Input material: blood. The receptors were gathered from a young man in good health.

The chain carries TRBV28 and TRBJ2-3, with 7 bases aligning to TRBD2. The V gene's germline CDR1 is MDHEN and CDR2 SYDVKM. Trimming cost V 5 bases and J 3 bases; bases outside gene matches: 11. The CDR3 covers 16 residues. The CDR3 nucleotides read TGTGCCAGCAGTCCCCCTCAGGTCGGGGGGACAGATACGCAGTATTTT. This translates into CASSPPQVGGTDTQYF. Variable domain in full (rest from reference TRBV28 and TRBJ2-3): DVKVTQSSRYLVKRTGEKVFLECVQDMDHENMFWYRQDPGLGLRLIYFSYDVKMKEKGDIPEGYSVSREKKERFSLILESASTNQTSMYLCASSPPQVGGTDTQYFGPGTRLTVL.

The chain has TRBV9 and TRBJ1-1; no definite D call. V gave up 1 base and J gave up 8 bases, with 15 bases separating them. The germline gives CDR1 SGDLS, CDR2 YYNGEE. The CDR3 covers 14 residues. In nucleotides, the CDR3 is TGTGCCAGCAGCGTACGGGCAGGAACTAAAGAAGCTTTCTTT. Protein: CASSVRAGTKEAFF. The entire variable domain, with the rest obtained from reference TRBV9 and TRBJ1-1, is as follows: DSGVTQTPKHLITATGQRVTLRCSPRSGDLSVYWYQQSLDQGLQFLIQYYNGEERAKGNILERFSAQQFPDLHSELNLSSLELGDSALYFCASSVRAGTKEAFFGQGTRLTVV.

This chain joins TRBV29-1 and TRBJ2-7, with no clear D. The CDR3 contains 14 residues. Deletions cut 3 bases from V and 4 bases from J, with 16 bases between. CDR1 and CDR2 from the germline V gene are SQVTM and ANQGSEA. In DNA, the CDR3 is TGCAGCGTTGACACCATTTGTATAATGTACGAGCAGTACGTC. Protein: CSVDTICIMYEQYV.

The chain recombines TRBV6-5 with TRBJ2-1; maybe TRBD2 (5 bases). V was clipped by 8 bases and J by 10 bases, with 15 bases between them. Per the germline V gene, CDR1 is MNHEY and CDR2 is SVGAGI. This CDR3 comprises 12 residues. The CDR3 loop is CASQAGGPEQFF. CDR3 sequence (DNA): TGTGCCAGCCAGGCGGGTGGACCGGAGCAGTTCTTC.

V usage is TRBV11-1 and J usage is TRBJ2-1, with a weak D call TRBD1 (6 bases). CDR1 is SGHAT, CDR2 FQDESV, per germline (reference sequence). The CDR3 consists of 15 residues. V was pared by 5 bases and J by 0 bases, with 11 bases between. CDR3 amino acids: CASSPDRNSYNEQFF. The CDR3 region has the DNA TGTGCCAGCAGCCCCGACAGGAACTCCTACAATGAGCAGTTCTTC.

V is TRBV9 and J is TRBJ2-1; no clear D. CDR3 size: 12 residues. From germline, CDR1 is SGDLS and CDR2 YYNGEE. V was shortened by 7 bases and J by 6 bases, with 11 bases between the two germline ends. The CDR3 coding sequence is TGTGCCAGCGAGTCTGGGCCCAATGAGCAGTTCTTC. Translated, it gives CASESGPNEQFF.

The CDR3 is CASSIRSVAGANVLTF. The CDR3, as DNA: TGTGCCAGTAGTATAAGGTCGGTTGCTGGGGCCAACGTCCTGACTTTC. The chain employs TRBV19 and TRBJ2-6; D remains ambiguous. CDR3 length: 16 amino acids. V lost 2 bases, J lost 2 bases, and 10 bases lay in between. Per germline, CDR1 LNHDA and CDR2 SQIVND (reference sequence).

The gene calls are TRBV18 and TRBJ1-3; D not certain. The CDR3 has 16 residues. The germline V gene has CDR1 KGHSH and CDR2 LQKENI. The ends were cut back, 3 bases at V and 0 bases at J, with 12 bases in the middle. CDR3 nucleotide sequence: TGTGCCAGCTCACCGGAGGGATTGCTCTCTGGAAACACCATATATTTT. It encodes CASSPEGLLSGNTIYF.

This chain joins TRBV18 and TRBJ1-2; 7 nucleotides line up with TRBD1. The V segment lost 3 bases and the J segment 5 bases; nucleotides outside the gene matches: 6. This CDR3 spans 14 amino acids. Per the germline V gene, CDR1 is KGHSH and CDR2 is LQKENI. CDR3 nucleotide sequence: TGTGCCAGCTCACCGACAGGGCAGGATTATGGCTACACCTTC. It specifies CASSPTGQDYGYTF.

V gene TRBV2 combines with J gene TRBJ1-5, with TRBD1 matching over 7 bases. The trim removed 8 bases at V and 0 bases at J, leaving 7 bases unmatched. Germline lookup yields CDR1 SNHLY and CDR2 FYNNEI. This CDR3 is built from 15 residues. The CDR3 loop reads CASRGTDNSNQPQHF. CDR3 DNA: TGTGCCAGCCGTGGGACAGACAATAGCAATCAGCCCCAGCATTTT.

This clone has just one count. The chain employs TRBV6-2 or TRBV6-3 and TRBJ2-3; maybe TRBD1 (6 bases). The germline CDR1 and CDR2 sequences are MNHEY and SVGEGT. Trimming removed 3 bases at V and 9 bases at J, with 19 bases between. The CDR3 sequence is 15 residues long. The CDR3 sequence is CASSYIQSSTGTQYF. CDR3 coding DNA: TGTGCCAGCAGTTATATACAGTCCTCCACAGGGACGCAGTATTTT.

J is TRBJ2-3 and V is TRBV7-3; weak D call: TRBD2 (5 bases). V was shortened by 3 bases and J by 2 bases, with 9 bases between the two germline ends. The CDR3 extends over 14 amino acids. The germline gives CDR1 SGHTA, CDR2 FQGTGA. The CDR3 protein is CASSFGGITDTQYF. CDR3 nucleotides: TGTGCCAGCAGCTTCGGAGGAATCACAGATACGCAGTATTTT.

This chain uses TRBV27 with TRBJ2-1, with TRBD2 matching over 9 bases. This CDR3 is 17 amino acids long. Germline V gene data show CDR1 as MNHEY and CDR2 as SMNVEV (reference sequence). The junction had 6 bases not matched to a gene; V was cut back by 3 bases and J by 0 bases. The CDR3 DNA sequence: TGTGCCAGCAGTTTCCGACTAGCGGCACTCTCCTACAATGAGCAGTTCTTC. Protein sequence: CASSFRLAALSYNEQFF.

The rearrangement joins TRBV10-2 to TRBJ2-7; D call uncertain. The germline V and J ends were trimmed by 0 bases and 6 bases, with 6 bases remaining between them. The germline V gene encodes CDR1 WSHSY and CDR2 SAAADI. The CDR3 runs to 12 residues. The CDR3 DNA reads TGCGCCAGCAGTGAGTCATTAGGCGAGCAGTACTTC. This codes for CASSESLGEQYF.